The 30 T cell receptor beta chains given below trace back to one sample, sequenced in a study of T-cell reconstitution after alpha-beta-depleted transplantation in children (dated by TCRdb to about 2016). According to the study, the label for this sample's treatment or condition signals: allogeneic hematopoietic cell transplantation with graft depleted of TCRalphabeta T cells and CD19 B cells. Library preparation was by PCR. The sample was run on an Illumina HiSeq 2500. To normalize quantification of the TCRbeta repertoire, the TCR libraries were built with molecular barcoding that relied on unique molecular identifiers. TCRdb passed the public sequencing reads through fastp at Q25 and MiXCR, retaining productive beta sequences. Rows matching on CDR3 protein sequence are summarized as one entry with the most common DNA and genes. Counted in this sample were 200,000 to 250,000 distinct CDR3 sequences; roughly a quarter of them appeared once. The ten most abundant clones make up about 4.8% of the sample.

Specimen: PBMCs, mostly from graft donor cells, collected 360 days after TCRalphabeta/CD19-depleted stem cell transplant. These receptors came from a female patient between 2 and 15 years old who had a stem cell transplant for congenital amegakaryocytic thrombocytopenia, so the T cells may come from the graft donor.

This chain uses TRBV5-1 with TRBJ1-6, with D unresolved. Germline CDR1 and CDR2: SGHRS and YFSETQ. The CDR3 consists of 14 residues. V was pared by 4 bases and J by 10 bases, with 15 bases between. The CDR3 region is CASSEGLADSPLHF. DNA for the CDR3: TGCGCCAGCAGCGAGGGTCTTGCGGACTCACCCCTCCACTTT.

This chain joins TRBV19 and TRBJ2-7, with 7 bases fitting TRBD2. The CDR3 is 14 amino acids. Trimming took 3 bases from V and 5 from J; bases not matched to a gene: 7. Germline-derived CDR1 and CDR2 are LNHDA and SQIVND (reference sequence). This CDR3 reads CASSIGAGLNEQYF. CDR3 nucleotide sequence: TGTGCCAGTAGTATCGGAGCGGGATTAAACGAGCAGTACTTC.

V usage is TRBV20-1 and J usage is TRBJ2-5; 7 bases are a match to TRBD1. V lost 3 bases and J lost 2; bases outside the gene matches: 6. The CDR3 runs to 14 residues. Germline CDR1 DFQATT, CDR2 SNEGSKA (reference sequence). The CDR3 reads CSARIDRVQETQYF. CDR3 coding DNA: TGCAGTGCTAGGATCGACAGGGTTCAAGAGACCCAGTACTTC.

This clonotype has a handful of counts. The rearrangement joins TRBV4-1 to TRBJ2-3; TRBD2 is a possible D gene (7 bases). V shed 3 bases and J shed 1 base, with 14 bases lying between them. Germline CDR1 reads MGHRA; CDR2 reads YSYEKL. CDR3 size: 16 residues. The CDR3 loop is CASSQGQGGGTDTQYF. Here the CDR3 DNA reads TGCGCCAGCAGCCAGGGGCAAGGGGGGGGCACAGATACGCAGTATTTT.

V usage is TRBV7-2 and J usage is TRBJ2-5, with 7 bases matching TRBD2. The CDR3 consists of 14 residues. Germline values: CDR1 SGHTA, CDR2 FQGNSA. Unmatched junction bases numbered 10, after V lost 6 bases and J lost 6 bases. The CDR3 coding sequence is TGTGCCAGCAGAAGCTCTAGCGGCCGACAGACCCAGTACTTC. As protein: CASRSSSGRQTQYF. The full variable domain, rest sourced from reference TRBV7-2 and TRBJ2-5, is GAGVSQSPSNKVTEKGKDVELRCDPISGHTALYWYRQSLGQGLEFLIYFQGNSAPDKSGLPSDRFSAERTGGSVSTLTIQRTQQEDSAVYLCASRSSSGRQTQYFGPGTRLLVL.

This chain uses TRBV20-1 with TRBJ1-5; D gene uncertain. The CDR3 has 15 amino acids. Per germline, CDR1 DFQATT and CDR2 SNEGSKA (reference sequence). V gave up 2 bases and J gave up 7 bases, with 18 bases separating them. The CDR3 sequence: CSARPVRAISQPQHF. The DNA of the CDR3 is TGCAGTGCTAGACCCGTTCGGGCCATATCCCAGCCCCAGCATTTT.

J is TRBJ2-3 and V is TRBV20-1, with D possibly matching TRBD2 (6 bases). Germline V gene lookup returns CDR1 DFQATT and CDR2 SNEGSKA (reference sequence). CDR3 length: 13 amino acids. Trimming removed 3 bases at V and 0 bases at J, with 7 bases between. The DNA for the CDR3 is TGCAGTGCTAGGGAGGGGAGCACAGATACGCAGTATTTT. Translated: CSAREGSTDTQYF.

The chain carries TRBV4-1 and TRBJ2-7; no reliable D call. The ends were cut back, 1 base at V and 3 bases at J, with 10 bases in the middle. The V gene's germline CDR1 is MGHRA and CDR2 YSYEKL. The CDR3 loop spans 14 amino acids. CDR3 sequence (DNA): TGCGCCAGCAGCCAAGTTGTCACCTACTACGAGCAGTACTTC. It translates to CASSQVVTYYEQYF.

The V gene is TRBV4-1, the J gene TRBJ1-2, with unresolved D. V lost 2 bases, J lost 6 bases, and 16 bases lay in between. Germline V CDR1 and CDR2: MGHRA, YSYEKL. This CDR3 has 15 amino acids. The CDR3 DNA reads TGCGCCAGCAGCCAATTATTAGGACCCGTGAATGGCTACACCTTC. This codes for CASSQLLGPVNGYTF.

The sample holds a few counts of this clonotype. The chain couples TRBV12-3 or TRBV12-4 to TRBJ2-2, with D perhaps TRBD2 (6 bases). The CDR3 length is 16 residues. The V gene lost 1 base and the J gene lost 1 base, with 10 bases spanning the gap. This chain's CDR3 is CASSLGRGQNTGELFF. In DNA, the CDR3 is TGTGCCAGCAGTTTAGGGCGGGGCCAGAACACCGGGGAGCTGTTTTTT.

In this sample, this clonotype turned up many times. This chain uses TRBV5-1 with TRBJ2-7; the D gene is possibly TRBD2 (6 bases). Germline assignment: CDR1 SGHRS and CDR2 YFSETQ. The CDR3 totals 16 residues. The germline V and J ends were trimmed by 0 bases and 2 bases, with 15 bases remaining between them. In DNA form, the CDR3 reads TGCGCCAGCAGCTTGGAGCCGGGACGGACTACCTACGAGCAGTACTTC. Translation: CASSLEPGRTTYEQYF. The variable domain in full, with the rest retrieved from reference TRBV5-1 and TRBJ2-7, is KAGVTQTPRYLIKTRGQQVTLSCSPISGHRSVSWYQQTPGQGLQFLFEYFSETQRNKGNFPGRFSGRQFSNSRSEMNVSTLELGDSALYLCASSLEPGRTTYEQYFGPGTRLTVT.

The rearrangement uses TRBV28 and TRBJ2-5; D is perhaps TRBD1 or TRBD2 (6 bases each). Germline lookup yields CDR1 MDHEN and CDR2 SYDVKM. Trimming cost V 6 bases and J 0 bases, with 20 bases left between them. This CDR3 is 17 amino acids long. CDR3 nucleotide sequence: TGTGCCAGCAGATCATCAAGCAGGGGAGGCCACCAAGAGACCCAGTACTTC. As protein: CASRSSSRGGHQETQYF.

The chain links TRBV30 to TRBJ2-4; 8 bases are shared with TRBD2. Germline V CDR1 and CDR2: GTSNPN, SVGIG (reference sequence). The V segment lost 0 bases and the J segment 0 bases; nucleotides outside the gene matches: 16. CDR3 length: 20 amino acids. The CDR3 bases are TGTGCCTGGAGTGTACCTCAGCGACATCCCGGGGGGGTAGCCAAAAACATTCAGTACTTC. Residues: CAWSVPQRHPGGVAKNIQYF. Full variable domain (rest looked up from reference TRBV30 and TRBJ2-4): SQTIHQWPATLVQPVGSPLSLECTVEGTSNPNLYWYRQAAGRGLQLLFYSVGIGQISSEVPQNLSASRPQDRQFILSSKKLLLSDSGFYLCAWSVPQRHPGGVAKNIQYFGAGTRLSVL.

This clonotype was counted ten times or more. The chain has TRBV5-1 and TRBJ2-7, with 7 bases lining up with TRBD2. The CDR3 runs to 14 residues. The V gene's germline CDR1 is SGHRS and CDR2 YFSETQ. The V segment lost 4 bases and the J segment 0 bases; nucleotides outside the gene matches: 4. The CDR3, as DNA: TGCGCCAGCAGCCCGGGGGACTACTCCTACGAGCAGTACTTC. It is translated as CASSPGDYSYEQYF.

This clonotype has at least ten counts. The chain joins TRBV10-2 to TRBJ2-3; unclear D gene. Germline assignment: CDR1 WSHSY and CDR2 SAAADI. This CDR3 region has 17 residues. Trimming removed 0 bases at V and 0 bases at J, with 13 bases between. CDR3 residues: CASSESHGIGSTDTQYF. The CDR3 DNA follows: TGCGCCAGCAGTGAGTCGCACGGTATCGGTAGCACAGATACGCAGTATTTT.

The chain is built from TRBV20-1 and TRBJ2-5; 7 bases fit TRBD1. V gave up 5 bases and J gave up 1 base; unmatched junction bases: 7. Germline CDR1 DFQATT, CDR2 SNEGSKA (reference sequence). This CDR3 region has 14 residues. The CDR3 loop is CSADAGTAQETQYF. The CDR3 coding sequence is TGCAGTGCTGATGCCGGGACAGCCCAAGAGACCCAGTACTTC.

CDR3 nucleotides: TGCGCCAGCAGCTTGGGACCGAGCCAAGAGACCCAGTACTTC. Its protein product is CASSLGPSQETQYF. The V gene is TRBV5-1, the J gene TRBJ2-5, with D unclear. Trimming left V 0 bases short and J 1 base short, with 7 bases between. The CDR3 sequence is 14 residues long. The germline CDR1 and CDR2 sequences are SGHRS and YFSETQ.

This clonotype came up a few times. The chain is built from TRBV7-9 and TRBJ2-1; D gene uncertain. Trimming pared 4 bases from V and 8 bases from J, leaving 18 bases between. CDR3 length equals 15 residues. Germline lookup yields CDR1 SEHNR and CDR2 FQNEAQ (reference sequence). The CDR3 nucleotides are TGTGCCAGCAGCTCCTCTGTTAGACAATTCCATGAGCAGTTCTTC. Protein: CASSSSVRQFHEQFF.

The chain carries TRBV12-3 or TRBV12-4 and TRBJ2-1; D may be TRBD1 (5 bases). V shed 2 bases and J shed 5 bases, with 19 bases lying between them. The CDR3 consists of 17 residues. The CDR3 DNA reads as TGTGCCAGCAGTTTAACCATCCAGGGTTACCTCGACAATGAGCAGTTCTTC. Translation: CASSLTIQGYLDNEQFF.

CDR3 sequence (DNA): TGTGCCAGCAGCGAAAAAAGGAGCTCCTACGAGCAGTACTTC. Translation gives CASSEKRSSYEQYF. V is TRBV6-1 and J is TRBJ2-7; D remains ambiguous. The CDR3 is made up of 14 amino acids. Germline CDR1 and CDR2: MNHNS and SASEGT. V lost 6 bases and J lost 0, with 12 bases in between.

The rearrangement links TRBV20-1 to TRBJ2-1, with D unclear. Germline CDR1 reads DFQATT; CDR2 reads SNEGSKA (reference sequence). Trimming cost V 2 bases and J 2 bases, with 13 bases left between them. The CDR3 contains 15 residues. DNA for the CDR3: TGCAGTGCTAGAACGGTCCTCCGGCCCTACAATGAGCAGTTCTTC. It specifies CSARTVLRPYNEQFF.

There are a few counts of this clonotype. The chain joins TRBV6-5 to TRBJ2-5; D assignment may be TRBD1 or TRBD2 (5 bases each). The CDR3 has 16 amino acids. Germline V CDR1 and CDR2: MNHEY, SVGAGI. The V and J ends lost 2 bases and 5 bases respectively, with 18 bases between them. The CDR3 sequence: CASSYERGSVEETQYF. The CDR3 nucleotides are TGTGCCAGCAGTTACGAGAGGGGCTCGGTGGAGGAGACCCAGTACTTC.

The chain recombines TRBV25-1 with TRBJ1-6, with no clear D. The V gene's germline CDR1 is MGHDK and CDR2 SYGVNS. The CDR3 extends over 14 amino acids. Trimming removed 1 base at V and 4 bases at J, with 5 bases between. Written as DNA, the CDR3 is TGTGCCAGCAGTGAATCCCTGTATAATTCACCCCTCCACTTT. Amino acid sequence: CASSESLYNSPLHF.

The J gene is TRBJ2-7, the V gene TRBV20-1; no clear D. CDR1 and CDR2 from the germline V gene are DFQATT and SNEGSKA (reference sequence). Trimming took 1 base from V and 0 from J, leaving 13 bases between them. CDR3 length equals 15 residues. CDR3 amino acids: CSARGRQLSSYEQYF. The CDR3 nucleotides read TGCAGTGCTAGAGGTCGACAACTAAGCTCCTACGAGCAGTACTTC.

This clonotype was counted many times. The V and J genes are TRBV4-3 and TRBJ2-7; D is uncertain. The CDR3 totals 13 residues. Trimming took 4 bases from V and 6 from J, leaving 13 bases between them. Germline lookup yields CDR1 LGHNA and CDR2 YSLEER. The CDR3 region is CASSLNLYTEQYF. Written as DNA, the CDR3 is TGCGCCAGCAGCCTGAACTTGTATACCGAGCAGTACTTC.

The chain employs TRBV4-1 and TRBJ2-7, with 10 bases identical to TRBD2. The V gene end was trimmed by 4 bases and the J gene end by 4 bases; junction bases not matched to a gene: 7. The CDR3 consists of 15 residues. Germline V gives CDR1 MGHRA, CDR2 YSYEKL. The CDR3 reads CASSPSGGRTYEQYF. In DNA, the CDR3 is TGCGCCAGCAGCCCTAGCGGGGGTAGGACATACGAGCAGTACTTC.

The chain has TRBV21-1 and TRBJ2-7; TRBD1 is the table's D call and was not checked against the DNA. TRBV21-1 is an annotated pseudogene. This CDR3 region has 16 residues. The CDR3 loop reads CASSKSAGPIEREQYF. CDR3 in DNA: TGTGCCAGCAGCAAATCCGCGGGACCCATAGAGAGGGAGCAGTACTTC.

CDR3 nucleotides: TGTGCCAGCACCCGAGCAGGAGAAGCTTTCTTT. This encodes CASTRAGEAFF. The J gene is TRBJ1-1, the V gene TRBV12-3 or TRBV12-4; D gene ambiguous. V gave up 7 bases and J gave up 8 bases, with 11 bases separating them. The length of the CDR3 is 11 residues.

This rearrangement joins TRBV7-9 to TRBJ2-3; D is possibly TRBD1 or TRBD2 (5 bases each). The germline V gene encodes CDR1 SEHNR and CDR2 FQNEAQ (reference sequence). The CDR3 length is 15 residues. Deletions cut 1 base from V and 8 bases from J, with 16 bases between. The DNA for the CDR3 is TGTGCCAGCAGCTTAGTTCGGGGCCTGCTAGGTACGCAGTATTTT. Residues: CASSLVRGLLGTQYF.

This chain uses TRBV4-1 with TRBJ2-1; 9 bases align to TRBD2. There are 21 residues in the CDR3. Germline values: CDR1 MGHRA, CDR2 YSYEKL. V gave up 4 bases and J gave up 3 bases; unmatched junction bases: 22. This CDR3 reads CASSRREGLAILMGYYNEQFF. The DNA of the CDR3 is TGCGCCAGCAGCCGCAGAGAAGGACTAGCGATCCTAATGGGTTACTACAATGAGCAGTTCTTC.